This T cell receptor beta chain was sequenced for a study of T-cell reconstitution after alpha-beta-depleted transplantation in children. The CDR3 spans 14 residues. Per the germline V gene, CDR1 is SNHLY and CDR2 is FYNNEI. The V end was cut by 7 bases, the J end by 8 bases, with 17 bases between. This clonotype was recorded at least ten times. What it binds is not known. Unique molecular identifiers were used to barcode this TCRbeta library. TCRdb analysed the PCR reads with MiXCR anew, one entry per CDR3 protein. Among hundreds of thousands of distinct CDR3 sequences, approximately 24% were seen once, and the ten largest hold around 4.8%. Study-level findings and limits: Some patients showed high day-60 TCRbeta diversity, which derived from surviving recipient T cells and thymic progenitors. By one year post-transplant, T-cell counts and diversity largely arose from T cells that were newly produced.

The genes are TRBV2 and TRBJ2-2, with D perhaps matching TRBD1 or TRBD2 (5 bases each). This sequence originates from a female patient aged 2-9 years who had a stem cell transplant for congenital amegakaryocytic thrombocytopenia, so the T cells may come from the graft donor. Sequenced here: PBMCs, mostly from graft donor cells, sampled 360 days after TCRalphabeta/CD19-depleted stem cell transplant. This chain's CDR3 is CASNRNRGEGELFF. The CDR3 bases are TGTGCCAGCAACCGAAACAGAGGGGAAGGGGAGCTGTTTTTT.